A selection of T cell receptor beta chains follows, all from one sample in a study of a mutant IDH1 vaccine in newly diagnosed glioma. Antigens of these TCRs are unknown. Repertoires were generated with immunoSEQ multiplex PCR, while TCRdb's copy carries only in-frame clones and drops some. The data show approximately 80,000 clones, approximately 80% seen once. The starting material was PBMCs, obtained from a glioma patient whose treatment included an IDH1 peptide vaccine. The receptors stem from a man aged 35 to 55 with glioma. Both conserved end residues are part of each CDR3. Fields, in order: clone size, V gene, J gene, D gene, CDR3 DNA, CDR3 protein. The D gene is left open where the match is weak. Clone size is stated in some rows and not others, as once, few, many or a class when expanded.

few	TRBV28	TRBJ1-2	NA	TGTGCCAGCACCCCAGGGAGGGATGGCTACACCTTC	CASTPGRDGYTF
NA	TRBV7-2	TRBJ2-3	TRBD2	TGTGCCAGCAGCCTCGCGCAAGCGGGAGGGCCGGGTACGCAGTATTTT	CASSLAQAGGPGTQYF
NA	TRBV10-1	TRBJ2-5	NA	TGCGCCAGCAGTGAGTCGACGATGGGGGAGACCCAGTACTTC	CASSESTMGETQYF
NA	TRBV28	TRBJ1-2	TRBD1	TGTGCCAGCAGTTTGGGTGGGACAGGGAACGGCTACACCTTC	CASSLGGTGNGYTF
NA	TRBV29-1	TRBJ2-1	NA	TGCAGCGTGGGGTTAGGGCGAACCTACAATGAGCAGTTCTTC	CSVGLGRTYNEQFF
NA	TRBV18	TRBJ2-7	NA	TGTGCCAGCTCATCAGGGAATGGGTACTACGAGCAGTACTTC	CASSSGNGYYEQYF
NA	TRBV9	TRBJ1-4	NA	TGTGCCAGCAGCGCCACCGGGGGGCTGGAAAAACTGTTTTTT	CASSATGGLEKLFF
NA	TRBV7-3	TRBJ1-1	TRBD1	TGTGCCAGCAGCCCGGACAGGGGATGGGCTGAAGCTTTCTTT	CASSPDRGWAEAFF
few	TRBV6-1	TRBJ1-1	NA	TGTGCCAGCAGAGAGACAGTGAACACTGAAGCTTTCTTT	CASRETVNTEAFF
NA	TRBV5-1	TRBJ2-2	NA	TGCGCCAGCAGCTACGGACGGAAGACGAACACCGGGGAGCTGTTTTTT	CASSYGRKTNTGELFF
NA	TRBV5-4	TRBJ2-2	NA	TGTGCCAGCAGCCGGAGCTGGACACTCAACACCGGGGAGCTGTTTTTT	CASSRSWTLNTGELFF
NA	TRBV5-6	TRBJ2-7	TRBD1	TGTGCCAGCAGCCTTCCGACAGGGGGGTACGAGCAGTACTTC	CASSLPTGGYEQYF
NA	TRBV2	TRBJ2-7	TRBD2	TGTGCCAGCAGGACCGGGACTAGCGGAACCTACGAGCAGTACTTC	CASRTGTSGTYEQYF
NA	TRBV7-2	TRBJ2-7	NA	TGTGCCAGCAGCTTAGAAGTCCGCTCCTACGAGCAGTACTTC	CASSLEVRSYEQYF
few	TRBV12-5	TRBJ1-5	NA	TGTGCTAGTGGTTTGGGGACAGCTAGCAATCAGCCCCAGCATTTT	CASGLGTASNQPQHF
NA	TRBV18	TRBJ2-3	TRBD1	TGTGCCAGCTCACCGAGGACAGGGTCCACAGATACGCAGTATTTT	CASSPRTGSTDTQYF
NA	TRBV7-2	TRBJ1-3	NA	TGTGCCAGCAGCTCGGACTTGACTGGAAACACCATATATTTT	CASSSDLTGNTIYF
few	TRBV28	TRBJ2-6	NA	TGTGCCAGCAGTGGTTCGGGAGCCACTGGGGCCAACGTCCTGACTTTC	CASSGSGATGANVLTF
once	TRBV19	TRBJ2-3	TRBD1	TGTGCCAGTAGAGAGGGACAGGACCCTTTCACAGATACGCAGTATTTT	CASREGQDPFTDTQYF
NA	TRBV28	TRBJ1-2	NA	TGTGCCAGCAGACCCTCCCGAGGGCAGGGCTCGCTTGGCTACACCTTC	CASRPSRGQGSLGYTF
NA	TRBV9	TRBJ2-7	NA	TGTGCCAGCAGCCCGCGGACAGATTCCTACGAGCAGTACTTC	CASSPRTDSYEQYF
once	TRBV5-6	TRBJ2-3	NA	TGTGCCAGCAGCAGGGGCGGGGCAGATACGCAGTATTTT	CASSRGGADTQYF
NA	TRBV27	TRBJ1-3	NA	TGTGCCAGCAGTCCGACCACCCCGGGAAACACCATATATTTT	CASSPTTPGNTIYF
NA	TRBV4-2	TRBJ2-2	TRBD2	TGTGCCAGCAGCCAAGAGCTAGCGGGACCCGGGGAGCTGTTTTTT	CASSQELAGPGELFF
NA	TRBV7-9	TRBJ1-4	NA	TGTGCCAGCAGCGACGAAAGGGCTGGGGTCGCAACTAATGAAAAACTGTTTTTT	CASSDERAGVATNEKLFF
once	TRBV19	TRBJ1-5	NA	TGTGCCAGTAGTATACGAGCGCAGCTTAATCAGCCCCAGCATTTT	CASSIRAQLNQPQHF
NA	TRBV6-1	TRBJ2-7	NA	TGTGCCAGCAGTGAACTCGTCTACGAGCAGTACTTC	CASSELVYEQYF
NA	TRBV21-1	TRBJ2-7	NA	TGTGCCAGTCAAGGACAGGACCTATCCTACGAGCAGTACTTC	CASQGQDLSYEQYF
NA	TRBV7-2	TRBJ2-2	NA	TGTGCCAGCAGCTTAGACAAGAACGCGAACACCGGGGAGCTGTTTTTT	CASSLDKNANTGELFF
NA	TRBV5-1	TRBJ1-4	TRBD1	TGCGCCAGCAGTTCCAGGGGGCTTAATGAAAAACTGTTTTTT	CASSSRGLNEKLFF
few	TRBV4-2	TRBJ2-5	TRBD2	TGTGCCAGCAGCCCCCACAAGACTAGCGGGGGACAAGAGACCCAGTACTTC	CASSPHKTSGGQETQYF
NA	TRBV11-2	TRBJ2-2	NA	TGTGCCAGCAGCTTATCTAGCCAGGTCAAAACCGGGGAGCTGTTTTTT	CASSLSSQVKTGELFF
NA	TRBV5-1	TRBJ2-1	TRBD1	TGCGCCAGCAGCTTGGCAGGGGGATATGAGCAGTTCTTC	CASSLAGGYEQFF
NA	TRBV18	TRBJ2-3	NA	TGTGCCAGCTCACCGGGGATTAGCGGCCGAGGCACAGATACGCAGTATTTT	CASSPGISGRGTDTQYF
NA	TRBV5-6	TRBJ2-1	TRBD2	TGTGCCAGCAGCTTAGGACTAGCGAGGGGCAATGAGCAGTTCTTC	CASSLGLARGNEQFF
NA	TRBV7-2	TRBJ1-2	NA	TGTGCCAGCAGCCTCAGGGGAGGGTATGGCTACACCTTC	CASSLRGGYGYTF
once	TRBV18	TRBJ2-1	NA	TGTGCCAGCTCACCACCGGGGGTTCTTGGTACAGGGACCTACAATGAGCAGTTCTTC	CASSPPGVLGTGTYNEQFF
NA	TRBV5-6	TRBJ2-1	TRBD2	TGTGCCAGCAGCTCGTCCAGCGGGGGTCACAATGAGCAGTTCTTC	CASSSSSGGHNEQFF
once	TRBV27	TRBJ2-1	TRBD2	TGTGCCAGCAGTTTATTGACTAGCGGGAGGGTCAATGAGCAGTTCTTC	CASSLLTSGRVNEQFF
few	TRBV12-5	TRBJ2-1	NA	TGTGCTAGTGGTACGGGACTTTCCAAATCCTACAATGAGCAGTTCTTC	CASGTGLSKSYNEQFF
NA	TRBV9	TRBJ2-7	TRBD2	TGTGCCAGCAGCGCACGACTAGCGGGGACCTACGAGCAGTACTTC	CASSARLAGTYEQYF
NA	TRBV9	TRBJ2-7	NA	TGTGCCAGCAGCCCCTATATGGCAACCTACGAGCAGTACTTC	CASSPYMATYEQYF
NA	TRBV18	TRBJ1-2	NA	TGTGCCAGCTCACCCCGGGTATCGGATGGCTACACCTTC	CASSPRVSDGYTF
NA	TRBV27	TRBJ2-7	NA	TGTGCCAGCAGGCGGGACAGTTCCTACGAGCAGTACTTC	CASRRDSSYEQYF
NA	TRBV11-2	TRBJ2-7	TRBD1	TGTGCCAGCAGCCTAGGGACAGGGGGCACCGAGCAGTACTTC	CASSLGTGGTEQYF
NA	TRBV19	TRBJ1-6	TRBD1	TGTGCCAGTAGTATGGGCACAGGGGTGAATTCACCCCTCCACTTT	CASSMGTGVNSPLHF
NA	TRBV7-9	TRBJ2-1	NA	TGTGCGTGCGGGCCCTCCTACAATGAGCAGTTCTTC	CACGPSYNEQFF
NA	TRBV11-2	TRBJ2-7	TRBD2	TGTGCCAGCAGCTACACAGCGGGGGACTCCTACGAGCAGTACTTC	CASSYTAGDSYEQYF
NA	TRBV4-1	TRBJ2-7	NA	TGCGCCAGCAGCCAAGCTAGGTGGGCGCTACTTCGCGAGCAGTACTTC	CASSQARWALLREQYF
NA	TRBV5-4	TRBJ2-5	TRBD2	TGTGCCAGCAGCTTGGCAGCTAGCGGGGGCCATCCGGCGACCCAGTACTTC	CASSLAASGGHPATQYF
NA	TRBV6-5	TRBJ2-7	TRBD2	TGTGCCAGCAGTGCTAGCGGGAGCTACGAGCAGTACTTC	CASSASGSYEQYF
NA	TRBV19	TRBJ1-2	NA	TGTGCCAGTAGTATAATGGCAGGGGACGACTATGGCTACACCTTC	CASSIMAGDDYGYTF
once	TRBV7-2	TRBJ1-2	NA	TGTGCCAGCAGCCCGGATTCATGGGGGGCGAGGGATAACTATGGCTACACCTTC	CASSPDSWGARDNYGYTF
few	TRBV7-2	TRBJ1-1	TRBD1	TGTGCCAGCAGCGATCCGGGACAGTTCATGAACACTGAAGCTTTCTTT	CASSDPGQFMNTEAFF